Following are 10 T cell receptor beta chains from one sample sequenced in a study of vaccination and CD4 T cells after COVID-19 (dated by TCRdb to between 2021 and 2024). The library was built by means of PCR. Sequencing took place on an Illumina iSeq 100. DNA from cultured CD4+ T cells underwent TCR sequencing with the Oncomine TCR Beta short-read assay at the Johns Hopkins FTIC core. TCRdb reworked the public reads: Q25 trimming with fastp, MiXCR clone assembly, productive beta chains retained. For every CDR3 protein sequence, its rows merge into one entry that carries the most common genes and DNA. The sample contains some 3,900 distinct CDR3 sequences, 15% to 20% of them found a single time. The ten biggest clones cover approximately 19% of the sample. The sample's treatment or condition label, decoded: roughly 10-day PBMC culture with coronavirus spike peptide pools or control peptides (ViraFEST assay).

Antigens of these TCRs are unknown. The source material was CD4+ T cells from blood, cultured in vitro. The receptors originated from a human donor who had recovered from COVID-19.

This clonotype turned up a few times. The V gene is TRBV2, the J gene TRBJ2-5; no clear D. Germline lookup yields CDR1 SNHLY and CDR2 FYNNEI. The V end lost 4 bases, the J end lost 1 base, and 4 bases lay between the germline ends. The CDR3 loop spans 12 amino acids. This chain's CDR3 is CASSVRQETQYF. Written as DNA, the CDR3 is TGTGCCAGCAGTGTCCGCCAAGAGACCCAGTACTTC.

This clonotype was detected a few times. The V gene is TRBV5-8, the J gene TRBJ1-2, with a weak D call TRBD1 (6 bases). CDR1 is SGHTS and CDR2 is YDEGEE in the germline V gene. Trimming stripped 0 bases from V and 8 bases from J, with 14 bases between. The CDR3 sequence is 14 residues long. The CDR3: CASSLAGEIIGYTF. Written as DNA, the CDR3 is TGTGCCAGCAGCTTGGCAGGGGAAATTATCGGCTACACCTTC.

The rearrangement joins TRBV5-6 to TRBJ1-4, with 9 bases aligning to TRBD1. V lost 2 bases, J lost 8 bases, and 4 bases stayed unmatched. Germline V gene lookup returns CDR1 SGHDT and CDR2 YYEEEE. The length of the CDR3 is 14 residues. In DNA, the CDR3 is TGTGCCAGCAGCTTCGGGACAGGGAACGAAAAACTGTTTTTT. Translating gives CASSFGTGNEKLFF. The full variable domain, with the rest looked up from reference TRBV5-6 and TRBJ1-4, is DAGVTQSPTHLIKTRGQQVTLRCSPKSGHDTVSWYQQALGQGPQFIFQYYEEEERQRGNFPDRFSGHQFPNYSSELNVNALLLGDSALYLCASSFGTGNEKLFFGSGTQLSVL.

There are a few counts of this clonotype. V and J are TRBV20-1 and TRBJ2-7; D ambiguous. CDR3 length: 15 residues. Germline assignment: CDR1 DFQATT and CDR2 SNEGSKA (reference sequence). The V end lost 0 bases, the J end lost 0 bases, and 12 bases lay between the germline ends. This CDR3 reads CSARDSTPSSYEQYF. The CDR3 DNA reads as TGCAGTGCTAGAGATTCAACTCCGAGCTCCTACGAGCAGTACTTC.

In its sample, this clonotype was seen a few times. In DNA form, the CDR3 reads TGCAGTGCTTACGGACAGGGGGTCTACGAGCAGTACTTC. Encoded protein: CSAYGQGVYEQYF. This rearrangement joins TRBV20-1 to TRBJ2-7, with TRBD1 matching 10 bases. CDR3 size: 13 residues. V gave up 5 bases and J gave up 3 bases; unmatched junction bases: 4. Germline-derived CDR1 and CDR2 are DFQATT and SNEGSKA (reference sequence).

The CDR3 region is CASSLGLLHRAYDTQYF. The CDR3 DNA sequence: TGTGCCAGCAGTTTAGGTTTGTTGCACAGGGCATACGATACGCAGTATTTT. The chain is built from TRBV12-3 or TRBV12-4 and TRBJ2-3; a possible D gene is TRBD1 (6 bases). CDR3 length: 17 amino acids. Trimming left V 1 base short and J 6 bases short, with 20 bases between.

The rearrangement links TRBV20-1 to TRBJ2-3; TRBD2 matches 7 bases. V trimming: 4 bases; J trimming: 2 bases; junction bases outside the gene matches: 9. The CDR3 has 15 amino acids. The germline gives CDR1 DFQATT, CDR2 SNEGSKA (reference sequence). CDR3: CSATSSAGVTDTQYF. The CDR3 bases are TGCAGTGCTACCTCTTCCGCGGGGGTCACAGATACGCAGTATTTT.

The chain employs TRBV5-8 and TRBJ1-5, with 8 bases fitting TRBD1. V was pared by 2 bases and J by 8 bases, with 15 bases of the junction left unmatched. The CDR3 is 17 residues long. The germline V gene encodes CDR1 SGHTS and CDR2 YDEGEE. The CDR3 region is CASSFAGGGLPLEPQHF. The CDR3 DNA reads TGTGCCAGCAGCTTCGCAGGGGGCGGCCTCCCTTTAGAGCCCCAGCATTTT.

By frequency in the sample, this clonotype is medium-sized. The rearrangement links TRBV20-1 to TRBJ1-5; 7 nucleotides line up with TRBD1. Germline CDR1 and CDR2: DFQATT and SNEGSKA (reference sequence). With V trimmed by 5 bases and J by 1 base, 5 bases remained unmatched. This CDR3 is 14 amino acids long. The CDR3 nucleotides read TGCAGTGCTCTGACAGGGTTGAGCAATCAGCCCCAGCATTTT. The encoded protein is CSALTGLSNQPQHF.

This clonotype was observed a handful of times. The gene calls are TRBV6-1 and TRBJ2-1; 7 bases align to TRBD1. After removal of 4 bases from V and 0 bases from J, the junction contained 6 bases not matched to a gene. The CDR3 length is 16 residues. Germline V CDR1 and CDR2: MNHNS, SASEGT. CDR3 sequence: CASSALGTASYNEQFF. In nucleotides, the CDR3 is TGTGCCAGCAGTGCCCTAGGGACAGCCTCCTACAATGAGCAGTTCTTC.